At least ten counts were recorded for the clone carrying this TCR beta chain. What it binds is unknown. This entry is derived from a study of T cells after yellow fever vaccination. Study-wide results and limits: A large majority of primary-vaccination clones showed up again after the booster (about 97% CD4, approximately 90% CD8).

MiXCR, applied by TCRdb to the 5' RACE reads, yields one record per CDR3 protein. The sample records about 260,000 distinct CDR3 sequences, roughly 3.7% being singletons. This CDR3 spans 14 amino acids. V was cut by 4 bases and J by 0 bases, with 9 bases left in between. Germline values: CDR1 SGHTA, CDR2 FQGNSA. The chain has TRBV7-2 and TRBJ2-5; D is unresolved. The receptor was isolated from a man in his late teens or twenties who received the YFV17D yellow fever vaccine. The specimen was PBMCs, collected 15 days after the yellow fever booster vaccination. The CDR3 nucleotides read TGTGCCAGCAGCTCAGCCTCGTACCAAGAGACCCAGTACTTC. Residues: CASSSASYQETQYF.